A single sample is the source of the 28 T cell receptor beta chains below, sequenced in a study of cytomegalovirus exposure and HLA in healthy donors. PCR involved 60 Vbeta and 13 Jbeta primers. Profiling relied on immunoSEQ multiplex PCR, and the TCRdb table lists in-frame clones only, not all of them. The repertoire has 90,000 to 120,000 clones, 73% of them found once; the top ten carry 7% to 8%. The specimen sequenced was PBMCs. The receptors here all came from a man aged 30 to 45 in good health and CMV-seronegative.

The chain recombines TRBV30 with TRBJ2-5, with a weak D call TRBD2 (7 bases). CDR3 size: 14 residues. The germline gives CDR1 GTSNPN, CDR2 SVGIG (reference sequence). Trimming cost V 2 bases and J 2 bases, with 12 bases left between them. The CDR3 nucleotides are TGTGCCTGGAGTCGGGGGGCGGGACAAGAGACCCAGTACTTC. Its translation is CAWSRGAGQETQYF.

J is TRBJ2-5 and V is TRBV19, with D perhaps matching TRBD1 (5 bases). The ends were cut back, 1 base at V and 3 bases at J, with 9 bases in the middle. The CDR3 runs to 14 residues. The germline V gene has CDR1 LNHDA and CDR2 SQIVND (reference sequence). CDR3 in DNA: TGTGCCAGTAGTATAGTTAACAGGAAAGAGACCCAGTACTTC. Translated, it gives CASSIVNRKETQYF.

J is TRBJ1-6 and V is TRBV15; 8 bases align to TRBD1. Losses at the gene ends were 0 bases for V and 7 bases for J; bases not matched to a gene: 11. In germline, CDR1 is LNHNV, CDR2 YYDKDF (reference sequence). The CDR3 totals 18 residues. CDR3 DNA: TGTGCCACCAGCAGAGATCTTTTAGGACAGGGTACGAATTCACCCCTCCACTTT. Translation gives CATSRDLLGQGTNSPLHF.

The chain combines TRBV13 with TRBJ1-2, with 11 positions matching TRBD1. CDR3 length: 14 residues. The germline V gene encodes CDR1 PRHDT and CDR2 FYEKMQ (reference sequence). J lost 7 bases, V lost 5 bases, and 6 bases had no gene match. CDR3 bases: TGTGCCAGCAGCGGGGACAGGGGGTATCGTGGCTACACCTTC. This sequence encodes CASSGDRGYRGYTF.

The chain links TRBV9 to TRBJ2-1; D not certain. Germline values: CDR1 SGDLS, CDR2 YYNGEE. This CDR3 spans 12 amino acids. Trimming took 4 bases from V and 3 from J, leaving 5 bases between them. CDR3 sequence reads: CASSTIYNEQFF. The CDR3 DNA reads TGTGCCAGCAGCACAATCTACAATGAGCAGTTCTTC.

The rearrangement uses TRBV6-5 and TRBJ2-1; perhaps TRBD1 as D (6 bases). V dropped 0 bases and J dropped 9 bases, with 6 bases sitting between them. Per germline, CDR1 MNHEY and CDR2 SVGAGI. The length of the CDR3 is 12 residues. The CDR3 DNA sequence: TGTGCCAGCAGTTACTCAGGGGGTGAGCAGTTCTTC. As protein: CASSYSGGEQFF.

In this sample, this clone turned up a few times. V is TRBV29-1 and J is TRBJ2-3, with unresolved D. Germline V gene data show CDR1 as SQVTM and CDR2 as ANQGSEA. V shed 5 bases and J shed 2 bases, with 14 bases lying between them. CDR3 length equals 14 residues. The CDR3: CSVLREATTDTQYF. In nucleotides, the CDR3 is TGCAGCGTTCTCCGTGAGGCGACCACAGATACGCAGTATTTT.

The rearrangement uses TRBV29-1 and TRBJ2-1, with TRBD2 identical over 7 bases. The CDR3 extends over 15 amino acids. Trimming took 5 bases from V and 9 from J; bases not matched to a gene: 16. The germline gives CDR1 SQVTM, CDR2 ANQGSEA. The CDR3 region has the DNA TGCAGCGTTTTCAGTCGGACTAGGCCTACGGGTGAGCAGTTCTTC. It specifies CSVFSRTRPTGEQFF.

The J gene is TRBJ2-2, the V gene TRBV5-1, with D perhaps matching TRBD2 (5 bases). With 0 bases removed from V and 2 bases from J, the gap between germline ends came to 8 bases. This CDR3 region has 15 residues. CDR1 SGHRS and CDR2 YFSETQ come from the germline V gene. The CDR3 DNA follows: TGCGCCAGCAGCTTGGGGACTCGAAACACCGGGGAGCTGTTTTTT. It is translated as CASSLGTRNTGELFF.

V and J are TRBV5-4 and TRBJ1-1; tentatively, D is TRBD1 (5 bases). With 4 bases removed from V and 3 bases from J, the gap between germline ends came to 16 bases. Germline V CDR1 and CDR2: SGHNT, YYREEE (reference sequence). This CDR3 is 15 amino acids long. CDR3 DNA sequence: TGTGCCAGCAGCCAAGTTAATCCGGGGGACACTGAAGCTTTCTTT. This translates into CASSQVNPGDTEAFF.

This clone was detected only a few times. The chain combines TRBV11-2 with TRBJ2-1, with 8 bases fitting TRBD2. CDR1 is SGHAT and CDR2 is FQNNGV in the germline V gene. This CDR3 has 15 residues. V was clipped by 3 bases and J by 4 bases; unmatched bases: 5. In DNA form, the CDR3 reads TGTGCCAGCAGCTTGAGGCGGGGGGCTTACAATGAGCAGTTCTTC. The encoded protein is CASSLRRGAYNEQFF.

This chain uses TRBV30 with TRBJ2-1; 9 nucleotides agree with TRBD2. Trimming took 3 bases from V and 12 from J; bases not matched to a gene: 6. This CDR3 region has 12 residues. The germline gives CDR1 GTSNPN, CDR2 SVGIG (reference sequence). CDR3 protein: CAWRPAGGGQFF. The DNA for the CDR3 is TGTGCCTGGAGACCAGCGGGAGGTGGGCAGTTCTTC.

This clone has a single count. This rearrangement joins TRBV7-9 to TRBJ1-1, with 9 bases fitting TRBD1. This CDR3 has 15 residues. Germline-derived CDR1 and CDR2 are SEHNR and FQNEAQ (reference sequence). Trimming at V came to 5 bases and at J to 6 bases, leaving 10 bases not matched to a gene. The CDR3 loop reads CASSRQGGRFPEAFF. The CDR3 DNA is TGTGCCAGCAGCCGACAGGGGGGGCGGTTCCCTGAAGCTTTCTTT.

This clone occurred once. The V call is TRBV13, the J call TRBJ2-6; tentative D call: TRBD1 (6 bases). The CDR3 is made up of 13 amino acids. Trimming took 4 bases from V and 12 from J, leaving 13 bases between them. Germline CDR1 and CDR2: PRHDT and FYEKMQ (reference sequence). The CDR3 loop reads CASSSRDTSVLTF. For the CDR3, the DNA is TGTGCCAGCAGCTCGAGGGACACCAGCGTCCTGACTTTC.

This chain connects TRBV11-2 to TRBJ2-1; no firm D call. The germline gives CDR1 SGHAT, CDR2 FQNNGV. V was trimmed by 2 bases and J by 1 base, leaving 18 bases between them. The CDR3 covers 18 residues. This CDR3 reads CASSLLLLSFISYNEQFF. CDR3 in DNA: TGTGCCAGCAGCTTACTTCTCTTGAGCTTCATTTCCTACAATGAGCAGTTCTTC.

The chain carries TRBV9 and TRBJ2-7; D ambiguous. The CDR3 contains 14 residues. From germline, CDR1 is SGDLS and CDR2 YYNGEE. V lost 2 bases to trimming and J lost 2 bases, with 11 bases between them. This CDR3 is CASSVASPAYEQYF. CDR3 DNA sequence: TGTGCCAGCAGCGTGGCTAGTCCAGCCTACGAGCAGTACTTC.

The V gene is TRBV5-1, the J gene TRBJ1-2; 7 bases agree with TRBD1. V shed 4 bases and J 0 bases; nucleotides not matched to a gene: 9. The CDR3 length is 16 residues. The V gene's germline CDR1 is SGHRS and CDR2 YFSETQ. CDR3 region: CASSARDSQANYGYTF. DNA for the CDR3: TGCGCCAGCAGCGCAAGGGACAGTCAGGCTAACTATGGCTACACCTTC.

This sequence joins TRBV28 and TRBJ2-1; 9 positions agree with TRBD2. The germline gives CDR1 MDHEN, CDR2 SYDVKM. The CDR3 consists of 17 residues. V trimming: 5 bases; J trimming: 3 bases; junction bases outside the gene matches: 11. The CDR3, as DNA: TGTGCCAGCAGTCCACACGCCGGCGGGGGGGTCTACAATGAGCAGTTCTTC. The encoded protein is CASSPHAGGGVYNEQFF.

This clone has only a few counts. The rearrangement uses TRBV6-1 and TRBJ1-1; perhaps TRBD1 as D (5 bases). This CDR3 region has 14 residues. CDR1 and CDR2 from the germline V gene are MNHNS and SASEGT. Trimming left V 6 bases short and J 6 bases short, with 17 bases between. CDR3 in amino acids: CASREWVAGSEAFF. The CDR3, as DNA: TGTGCCAGCAGGGAGTGGGTGGCAGGGTCTGAAGCTTTCTTT.

The rearrangement joins TRBV27 to TRBJ1-5, with 12 bases lining up with TRBD1. The CDR3 runs to 17 residues. Germline V gives CDR1 MNHEY, CDR2 SMNVEV (reference sequence). The trim removed 5 bases at V and 2 bases at J, leaving 7 bases unmatched. CDR3 bases: TGTGCCAGCAGTCCATTGGGGACAGGGGGCCGCAATCAGCCCCAGCATTTT. Its translation: CASSPLGTGGRNQPQHF.

The chain links TRBV7-6 to TRBJ2-2; 7 bases are a match to TRBD2. The CDR3 totals 16 residues. Germline V gives CDR1 SGHVS, CDR2 FNYEAQ. V lost 1 base to trimming and J lost 2 bases; unmatched junction nucleotides: 4. CDR3 region: CASSLELADNTGELFF. In DNA form, the CDR3 reads TGTGCCAGCAGCTTAGAGCTAGCGGACAACACCGGGGAGCTGTTTTTT. Drawing the rest from reference TRBV7-6 and TRBJ2-2, the complete variable domain is GAGVSQSPRYKVTKRGQDVALRCDPISGHVSLYWYRQALGQGPEFLTYFNYEAQQDKSGLPNDRFSAERPEGSISTLTIQRTEQRDSAMYRCASSLELADNTGELFFGEGSRLTVL.

J is TRBJ2-7 and V is TRBV2; 7 bases agree with TRBD1. This CDR3 has 14 amino acids. After removal of 6 bases from V and 0 bases from J, the junction contained 5 bases not matched to a gene. Germline V CDR1 and CDR2: SNHLY, FYNNEI. CDR3 nucleotide sequence: TGTGCCAGCAGCGTCGGGACAGCCTCCTACGAGCAGTACTTC. Translated, it gives CASSVGTASYEQYF.

This chain links TRBV7-2 with TRBJ2-3; 8 bases are shared with TRBD2. Germline-derived CDR1 and CDR2 are SGHTA and FQGNSA. The CDR3 has 15 residues. V dropped 6 bases and J dropped 1; count of bases not matched to a gene: 6. The CDR3 DNA reads TGTGCCAGCAGTTCATCAGCGGGGGGCACAGATACGCAGTATTTT. Its translation: CASSSSAGGTDTQYF.

This chain connects TRBV4-1 to TRBJ2-2, with D perhaps TRBD1 (5 bases). The CDR3 spans 14 residues. The germline V gene encodes CDR1 MGHRA and CDR2 YSYEKL. The ends were cut back, 2 bases at V and 3 bases at J, with 7 bases in the middle. CDR3 loop: CASSQRRDTGELFF. CDR3 coding DNA: TGCGCCAGCAGCCAACGCAGGGACACCGGGGAGCTGTTTTTT.

The chain employs TRBV19 and TRBJ2-4; no clear D. The CDR3 covers 16 residues. Germline V gene data show CDR1 as LNHDA and CDR2 as SQIVND (reference sequence). V was pared by 5 bases and J by 0 bases, with 14 bases between. The CDR3 spells CASSRHLELAKNIQYF. The CDR3 DNA follows: TGTGCCAGTAGTCGTCACTTAGAGCTAGCCAAAAACATTCAGTACTTC.

In nucleotides, the CDR3 is TGTGCCAGCAGCATAAGCGGGGACTCCTACGAGCAGTACTTC. This sequence encodes CASSISGDSYEQYF. The genes are TRBV7-3 and TRBJ2-7; 7 nucleotides align to TRBD2. Unmatched junction bases numbered 4, after V lost 5 bases and J lost 0 bases. The germline V gene has CDR1 SGHTA and CDR2 FQGTGA. The CDR3 has 14 amino acids. Together with reference TRBV7-3 and TRBJ2-7, the CDR3 gives the full variable domain: GAGVSQTPSNKVTEKGKYVELRCDPISGHTALYWYRQSLGQGPEFLIYFQGTGAADDSGLPNDRFFAVRPEGSVSTLKIQRTERGDSAVYLCASSISGDSYEQYFGPGTRLTVT.

The rearrangement joins TRBV29-1 to TRBJ1-1; D is unresolved. This CDR3 has 14 residues. Germline V gives CDR1 SQVTM, CDR2 ANQGSEA. With 0 bases removed from V and 1 base from J, the gap between germline ends came to 9 bases. CDR3 bases: TGCAGCGTTGAAGATCCGTCGGGGAACACTGAAGCTTTCTTT. Translated, it gives CSVEDPSGNTEAFF.

A single count supports this clone. The V gene is TRBV9, the J gene TRBJ1-4, with TRBD1 matching 8 bases. The CDR3 runs 14 residues. Germline lookup yields CDR1 SGDLS and CDR2 YYNGEE. The J segment lost 8 bases and the V segment lost 2 bases, leaving 5 bases of the junction unmatched. The CDR3 here is CASSVGQGGEKLFF. CDR3 DNA: TGTGCCAGCAGCGTCGGACAGGGCGGGGAAAAACTGTTTTTT. Full variable domain (remainder filled in from reference TRBV9 and TRBJ1-4): DSGVTQTPKHLITATGQRVTLRCSPRSGDLSVYWYQQSLDQGLQFLIQYYNGEERAKGNILERFSAQQFPDLHSELNLSSLELGDSALYFCASSVGQGGEKLFFGSGTQLSVL.